These 15 T cell receptor beta chains were sequenced from one sample in a study of blood T cells in healthy people across ages. PCR was performed a second time for about 7 to 11 cycles using a sample-barcoded 5' primer and a J-beta primer mix. TCRdb passed the 5' RACE reads through MiXCR, listing each CDR3 protein once. The table shows around 780,000 distinct CDR3 sequences, with 56% occurring only once. Material for sequencing was blood. Receptor source: a man between 40 and 49 years old in good health.

This clonotype occurred a few times. The chain employs TRBV3-1 and TRBJ2-3; D perhaps matches TRBD2 (6 bases). Trimming shortened V by 7 bases and J by 2 bases, and 16 bases separated the two germline ends. Germline loops: CDR1 LGHDT, CDR2 YNNKEL (reference sequence). This CDR3 region has 15 residues. Here the CDR3 DNA reads TGTGCCAGCAACTCCTTTAGCGGAACCACAGATACGCAGTATTTT. Translation: CASNSFSGTTDTQYF.

This clonotype was recorded a few times. V is TRBV27 and J is TRBJ1-2; weak D call: TRBD1 (5 bases). With 6 bases removed from V and 3 bases from J, the gap between germline ends came to 17 bases. The CDR3 runs 15 residues. Germline V gives CDR1 MNHEY, CDR2 SMNVEV (reference sequence). CDR3 sequence reads: CASRLDRYSYYGYTF. In DNA, the CDR3 is TGTGCCAGCAGACTCGACAGATATTCTTACTATGGCTACACCTTC.

J is TRBJ2-3 and V is TRBV20-1; D is unclear. Germline lookup yields CDR1 DFQATT and CDR2 SNEGSKA (reference sequence). V dropped 2 bases and J dropped 5 bases, with 11 bases sitting between them. The CDR3 totals 13 residues. CDR3 amino acids: CSARHRWRDTQYF. The CDR3 DNA follows: TGCAGTGCTAGACACCGATGGCGAGATACGCAGTATTTT.

This clonotype was recorded a few times. The V call is TRBV20-1, the J call TRBJ2-7; 7 nucleotides agree with TRBD2. Trimming removed 3 bases from V and 2 bases from J; junction bases left unmatched: 4. Germline lookup yields CDR1 DFQATT and CDR2 SNEGSKA (reference sequence). This CDR3 spans 13 amino acids. The CDR3 spells CSARASGTYEQYF. The CDR3 DNA follows: TGCAGTGCTAGGGCTAGCGGAACCTACGAGCAGTACTTC.

The chain is built from TRBV20-1 and TRBJ2-7; 8 bases align to TRBD2. Trimming removed 6 bases from V and 5 bases from J; junction bases left unmatched: 9. Germline V CDR1 and CDR2: DFQATT, SNEGSKA (reference sequence). The CDR3 consists of 13 residues. The CDR3 DNA is TGCAGTGCCTCGGGAGGGCCTTTAGACGAGCAGTACTTC. Residues: CSASGGPLDEQYF.

The sample holds a few counts of this clonotype. Being one base from a much bigger clone, this may be a read error. The rearrangement links TRBV11-2 to TRBJ1-2, with 8 bases that match TRBD1. There are 14 residues in the CDR3. CDR1 is SGHAT and CDR2 is FQNNGV in the germline V gene. The V gene end was trimmed by 5 bases and the J gene end by 7 bases; junction bases not matched to a gene: 9. The CDR3, as DNA: TGTGCCAGCAGCGTGCTACAGGGGGGCGGTGGCTACACCTTC. Translating it yields CASSVLQGGGGYTF.

The V gene is TRBV28, the J gene TRBJ1-5; 9 bases match TRBD1. Per the germline V gene, CDR1 is MDHEN and CDR2 is SYDVKM. Trimming cost V 8 bases and J 3 bases; bases outside gene matches: 8. The length of the CDR3 is 15 residues. For the CDR3, the DNA is TGTGCCAGCTCATTCGGGACAGGGTACAATCAGCCCCAGCATTTT. Its translation is CASSFGTGYNQPQHF.

The rearrangement uses TRBV7-2 and TRBJ1-1; D ambiguous. The germline gives CDR1 SGHTA, CDR2 FQGNSA. This CDR3 comprises 14 residues. Trimming took 5 bases from V and 5 from J, leaving 15 bases between them. CDR3: CASSPTAQRTEAFF. In DNA form, the CDR3 reads TGTGCCAGCAGCCCCACAGCCCAAAGGACTGAAGCTTTCTTT.

This chain connects TRBV5-5 to TRBJ2-1, with TRBD1 as a possible D gene (6 bases). The CDR3 has 14 amino acids. The V gene's germline CDR1 is SGHKS and CDR2 YYEKEE (reference sequence). The V and J ends lost 4 bases and 4 bases respectively, with 12 bases between them. CDR3 in amino acids: CASSPKDSYNEQFF. CDR3 DNA: TGTGCCAGCAGCCCAAAGGACAGTTACAATGAGCAGTTCTTC.

This chain uses TRBV25-1 with TRBJ2-7; TRBD2 matches at 7 bases. The ends lost 1 base at V and 2 bases at J; junction bases unmatched: 8. This CDR3 spans 16 amino acids. Germline V gives CDR1 MGHDK, CDR2 SYGVNS. Written as DNA, the CDR3 is TGTGCCAGCAGTGAATCCGGCGGGAGAGGGGCCTACGAGCAGTACTTC. It encodes CASSESGGRGAYEQYF.

This clonotype was observed a handful of times. CDR3: CASSQAGSGMSGDTQYF. The CDR3 DNA is TGTGCCAGCAGCCAAGCTGGGTCGGGGATGTCGGGTGATACGCAGTATTTT. This rearrangement joins TRBV4-2 to TRBJ2-3; the D gene is possibly TRBD2 (5 bases). Germline loops: CDR1 LGHNA, CDR2 YNFKEQ. The germline V and J ends were trimmed by 1 base and 6 bases, with 20 bases remaining between them. There are 17 residues in the CDR3.

The rearrangement uses TRBV7-2 and TRBJ2-7; D unresolved. This CDR3 comprises 15 residues. Looked up from germline, CDR1 is SGHTA and CDR2 is FQGNSA. V was clipped by 2 bases and J by 7 bases, with 18 bases between them. CDR3 residues: CASSLKCPGGFEQYF. The DNA for the CDR3 is TGTGCCAGCAGCTTAAAATGTCCAGGTGGTTTTGAGCAGTACTTC.

V is TRBV6-1 and J is TRBJ2-3; D tentatively fits TRBD1 or TRBD2 (5 bases each). This CDR3 has 12 amino acids. CDR1 is MNHNS, CDR2 SASEGT, per germline. The V end was cut by 6 bases, the J end by 9 bases, with 13 bases between. The CDR3 reads CASSMGEGTQYF. CDR3 DNA: TGTGCCAGCAGCATGGGTGAGGGGACGCAGTATTTT.

J is TRBJ2-1 and V is TRBV20-1; TRBD2 matches 8 bases. The J call may be incorrect, as the DNA end agrees better with TRBJ2-7. This CDR3 has 15 amino acids. Germline V gene data show CDR1 as DFQATT and CDR2 as SNEGSKA (reference sequence). The CDR3 DNA reads as TGCAGTGCTATTAGCGGGGAGAGCTCCTACAATGAGCAGTACTTC. This encodes CSAISGESSYNEQYF.

This clonotype was recorded a few times. This chain links TRBV7-8 with TRBJ2-6; D not certain. The V gene lost 2 bases and the J gene lost 3 bases, with 5 bases spanning the gap. The germline gives CDR1 SGHVS, CDR2 FQNEAQ. The CDR3 is 14 amino acids. The CDR3 here is CASSLLGGANVLTF. CDR3 in DNA: TGTGCCAGCAGCTTATTGGGTGGGGCCAACGTCCTGACTTTC.